Given below is one TCR beta chain in context. For the second PCR, which ran for roughly 6 to 12 cycles, a sample-barcoded 5' primer and a J-beta primer mix were used. TCRdb processed the 5' RACE reads anew with MiXCR; each CDR3 protein has one entry. The table has about 1.4 million distinct CDR3 sequences, almost 60% seen once. The sample belongs to a study of blood T cells in healthy people across ages. This receptor was taken from a man between 18 and 29 years old in good health. Sample: blood.

CDR3 sequence (DNA): TGTGCCAGCAGCGCGAGCGCGGGTAACTATGGCTACACCTTC. It codes for CASSASAGNYGYTF. The chain has TRBV9 and TRBJ1-2; unclear D gene. Trimming took 3 bases from V and 1 from J, leaving 10 bases between them. This CDR3 comprises 14 residues. CDR1 SGDLS and CDR2 YYNGEE come from the germline V gene.